The entry below gives a single T cell receptor beta chain sequence along with its context. Its target is unknown. V lost 0 bases to trimming and J lost 4 bases; unmatched junction nucleotides: 4. CDR3 length: 16 residues. The germline V gene has CDR1 SGHTA and CDR2 FQGTGA. These data belong to a study of shared clonotypes between healthy human individuals. About the research overall: The people who gave samples were two women and a few men aged 18 to 49.

The material for each subset, its genomic DNA, was split evenly across several immunoSEQ plates. Generated by immunoSEQ multiplex PCR, the TCRdb table keeps only in-frame clones and is missing some. The data contain about 2.5 million clones, around 90% of them singletons. Whole-study findings and limits: Roughly 4.6% of naive CD4 clonotypes were common to a handful of donors.

CD4+ cells underwent separation, giving CD45RA+ naive and CD45RA-negative memory subsets. This rearrangement joins TRBV7-3 to TRBJ2-1; 9 nucleotides match TRBD2. Sequenced sample: naive CD4+ T cells from PBMCs. Subset indicated: CD45RA+ positively selected. The TCR sequence derives from a man between 18 and 35 years old in good health. Some clones in this sample may be carry-over from other donors' samples. Here the CDR3 reads CASSLTVLAGYNEQFF. CDR3 DNA sequence: TGTGCCAGCAGCTTAACGGTTCTAGCGGGATACAATGAGCAGTTCTTC.